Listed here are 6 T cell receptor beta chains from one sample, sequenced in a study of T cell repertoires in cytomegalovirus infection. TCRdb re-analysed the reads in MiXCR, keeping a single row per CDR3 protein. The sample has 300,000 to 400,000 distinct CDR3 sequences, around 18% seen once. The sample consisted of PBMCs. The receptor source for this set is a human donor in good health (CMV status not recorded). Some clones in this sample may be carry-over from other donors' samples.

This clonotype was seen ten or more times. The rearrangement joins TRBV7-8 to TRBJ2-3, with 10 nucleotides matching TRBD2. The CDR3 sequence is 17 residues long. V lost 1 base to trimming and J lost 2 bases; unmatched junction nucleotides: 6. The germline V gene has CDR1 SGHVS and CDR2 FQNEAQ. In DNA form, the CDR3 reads TGTGCCAGCAGCTTAGTATACAGCGGGAGGGCCACAGATACGCAGTATTTT. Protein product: CASSLVYSGRATDTQYF.

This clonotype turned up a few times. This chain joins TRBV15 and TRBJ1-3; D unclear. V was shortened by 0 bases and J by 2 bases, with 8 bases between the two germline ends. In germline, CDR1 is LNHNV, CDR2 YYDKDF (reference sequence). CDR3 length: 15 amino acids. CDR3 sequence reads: CATSRDQAAGNTIYF. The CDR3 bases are TGTGCCACCAGCAGAGATCAGGCAGCTGGAAACACCATATATTTT.

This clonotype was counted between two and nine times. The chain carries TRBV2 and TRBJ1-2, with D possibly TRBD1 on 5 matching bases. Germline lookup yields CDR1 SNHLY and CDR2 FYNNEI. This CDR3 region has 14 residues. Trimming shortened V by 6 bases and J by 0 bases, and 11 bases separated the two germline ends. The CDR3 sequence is CASREDTANYGYTF. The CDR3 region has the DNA TGTGCCAGCAGAGAGGACACGGCTAACTATGGCTACACCTTC.

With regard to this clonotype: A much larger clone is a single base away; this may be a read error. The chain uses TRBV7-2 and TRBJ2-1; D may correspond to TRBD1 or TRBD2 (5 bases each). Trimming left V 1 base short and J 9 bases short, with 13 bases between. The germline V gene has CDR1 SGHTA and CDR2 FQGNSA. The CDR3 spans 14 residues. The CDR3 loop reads CASSLGDGTGEQFF. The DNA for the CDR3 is TGTGCCAGCAGCTTAGGGGACGGGACGGGTGAGCAGTTCTTC.

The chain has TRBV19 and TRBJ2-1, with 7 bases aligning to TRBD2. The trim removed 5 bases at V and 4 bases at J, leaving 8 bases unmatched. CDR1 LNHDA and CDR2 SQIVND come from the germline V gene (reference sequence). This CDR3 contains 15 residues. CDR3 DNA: TGTGCCAGTAGTCCGGTCAGCGGGGTTTACAATGAGCAGTTCTTC. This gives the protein CASSPVSGVYNEQFF.

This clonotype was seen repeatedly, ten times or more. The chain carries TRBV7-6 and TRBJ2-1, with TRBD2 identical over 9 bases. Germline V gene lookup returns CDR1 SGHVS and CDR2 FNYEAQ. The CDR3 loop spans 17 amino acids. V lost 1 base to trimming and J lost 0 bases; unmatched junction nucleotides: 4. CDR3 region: CASSLDLAGSSYNEQFF. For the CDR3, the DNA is TGTGCCAGCAGCTTAGATCTAGCGGGGAGCTCCTACAATGAGCAGTTCTTC.